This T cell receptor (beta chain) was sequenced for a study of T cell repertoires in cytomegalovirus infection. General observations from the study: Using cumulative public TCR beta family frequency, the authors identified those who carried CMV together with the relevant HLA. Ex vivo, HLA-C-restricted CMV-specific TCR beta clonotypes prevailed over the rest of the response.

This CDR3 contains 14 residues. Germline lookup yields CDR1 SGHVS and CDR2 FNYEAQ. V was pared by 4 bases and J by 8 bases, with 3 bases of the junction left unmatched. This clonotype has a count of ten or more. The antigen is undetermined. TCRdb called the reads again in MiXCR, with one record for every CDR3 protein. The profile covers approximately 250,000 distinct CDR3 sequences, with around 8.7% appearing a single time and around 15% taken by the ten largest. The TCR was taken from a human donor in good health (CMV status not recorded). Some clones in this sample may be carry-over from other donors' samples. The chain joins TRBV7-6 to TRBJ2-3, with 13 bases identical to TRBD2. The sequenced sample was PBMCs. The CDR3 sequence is CASSSRTSGGTQYF. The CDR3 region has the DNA TGTGCCAGCAGCTCTCGGACTAGCGGGGGTACGCAGTATTTT.